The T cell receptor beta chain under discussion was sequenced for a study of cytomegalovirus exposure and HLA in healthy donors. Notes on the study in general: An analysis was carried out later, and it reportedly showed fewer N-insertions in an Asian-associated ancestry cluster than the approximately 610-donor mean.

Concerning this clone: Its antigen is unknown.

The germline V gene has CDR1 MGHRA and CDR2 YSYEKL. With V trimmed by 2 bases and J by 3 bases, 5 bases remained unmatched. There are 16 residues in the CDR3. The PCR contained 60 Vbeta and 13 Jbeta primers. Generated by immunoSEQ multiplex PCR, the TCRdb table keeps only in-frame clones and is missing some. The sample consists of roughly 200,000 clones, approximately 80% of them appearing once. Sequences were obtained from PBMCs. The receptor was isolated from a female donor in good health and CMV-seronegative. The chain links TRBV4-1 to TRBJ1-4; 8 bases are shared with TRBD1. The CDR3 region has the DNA TGCGCCAGCAGCCAAAGTCAGGGGGCAGCTAATGAAAAACTGTTTTTT. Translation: CASSQSQGAANEKLFF.